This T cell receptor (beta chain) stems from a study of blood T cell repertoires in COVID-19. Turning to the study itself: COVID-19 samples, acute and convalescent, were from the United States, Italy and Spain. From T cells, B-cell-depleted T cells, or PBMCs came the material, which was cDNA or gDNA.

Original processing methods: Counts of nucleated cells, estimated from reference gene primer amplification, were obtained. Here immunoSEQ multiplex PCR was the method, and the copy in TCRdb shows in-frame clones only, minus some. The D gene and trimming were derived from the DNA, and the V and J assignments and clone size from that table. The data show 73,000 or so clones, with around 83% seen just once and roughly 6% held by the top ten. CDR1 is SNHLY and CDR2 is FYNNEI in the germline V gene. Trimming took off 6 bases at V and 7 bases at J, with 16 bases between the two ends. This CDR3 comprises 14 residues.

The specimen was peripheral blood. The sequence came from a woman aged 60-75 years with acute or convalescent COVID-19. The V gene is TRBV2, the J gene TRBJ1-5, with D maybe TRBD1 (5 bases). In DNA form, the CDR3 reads TGTGCCAGCAGGGCTTTGGGGGAGGGGCAGCCCCAGCATTTT. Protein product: CASRALGEGQPQHF.